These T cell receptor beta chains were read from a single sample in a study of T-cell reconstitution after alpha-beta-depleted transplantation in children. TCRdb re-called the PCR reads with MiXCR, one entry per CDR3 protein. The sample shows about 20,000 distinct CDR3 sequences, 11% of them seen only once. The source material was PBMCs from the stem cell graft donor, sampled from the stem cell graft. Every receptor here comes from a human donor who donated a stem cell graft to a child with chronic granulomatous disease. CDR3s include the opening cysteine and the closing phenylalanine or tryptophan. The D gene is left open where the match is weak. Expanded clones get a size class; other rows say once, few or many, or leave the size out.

TGTGCCAGCAGCTTACTAGCGGGGGGATCTTCCTACAATGAGCAGTTCTTC,CASSLLAGGSSYNEQFF,few,TRBJ2-1,17,TRBV7-6,TRBD2
TGCAGCGTTCGGTCTGGGGGCATGAACACTGAAGCTTTCTTT,CSVRSGGMNTEAFF,many,TRBJ1-1,14,TRBV29-1,NA
TGTGCCAGCAGTCCGACTAGCAATGAGCAGTTCTTC,CASSPTSNEQFF,many,TRBJ2-1,12,TRBV11-2,NA
TGTGCCAGCAGTCCCTGGTCGGGGGCGGACTATGGCTACACCTTC,CASSPWSGADYGYTF,few,TRBJ1-2,15,TRBV27,NA
TGTGCCAGCGCCTTAGGCAGCCTGGGATACAATGAGCAGTTCTTC,CASALGSLGYNEQFF,many,TRBJ2-1,15,TRBV27,NA
TGTGCCAGCAGCTTAGGGACAGGGTACAATGAGCAGTTCTTC,CASSLGTGYNEQFF,many,TRBJ2-1,14,TRBV7-2,TRBD1
TGTGCCATGGGCCCCGGAGGAGACATTCAGTACTTC,CAMGPGGDIQYF,NA,TRBJ2-4,12,TRBV5-5,NA
TGTGCCAGCAGTTTTTCAGGGTATGGCTACACCTTC,CASSFSGYGYTF,many,TRBJ1-2,12,TRBV12-3/TRBV12-4,NA
TGTGCCAGCAGCGTAGATGGGACAGGGACTCGCGAGCAGTACTTC,CASSVDGTGTREQYF,medium-sized,TRBJ2-7,15,TRBV9,TRBD1
TGTGCCAGCAGTTTAGCACAAATCAATGAGCAGTTCTTC,CASSLAQINEQFF,medium-sized,TRBJ2-1,13,TRBV12-3/TRBV12-4,NA
TGCGCCAGCAGCAAAGCCGGGAGCTACGAGCAGTACTTC,CASSKAGSYEQYF,NA,TRBJ2-7,13,TRBV5-1,NA
TGTGCCAGCAGCGTAGGGACAGGGTCTAGCGGCTACACCTTC,CASSVGTGSSGYTF,many,TRBJ1-2,14,TRBV9,TRBD1
TGTGCCAGCATCTCTAGGGTGCAGGAAGAAAAACTGTTTTTT,CASISRVQEEKLFF,many,TRBJ1-4,14,TRBV7-9,NA
TGTGCCAGCAGCCCTTCCAGGGTGGATATCGGGGAGCTGTTTTTT,CASSPSRVDIGELFF,NA,TRBJ2-2,15,TRBV11-2,NA
TGTGCCAGCAGCTTACTAGCGGGGCCCTTGAATGAGCAGTTCTTC,CASSLLAGPLNEQFF,many,TRBJ2-1,15,TRBV7-3,TRBD2
TGCGCCAGCAGCTTGGACGGTTCCTTGCGGGGGAAGAACAATGAGCAGTTCTTC,CASSLDGSLRGKNNEQFF,many,TRBJ2-1,18,TRBV5-1,TRBD2
TGTGCCAGCAGCCGAGATAGAGGGACTAGTCCCTACAATGAGCAGTTCTTC,CASSRDRGTSPYNEQFF,few,TRBJ2-1,17,TRBV14,TRBD2
TGTGCCAGCAGCAGCCTCTCTAGTGGGTCCGGGGAGCTGTTTTTT,CASSSLSSGSGELFF,many,TRBJ2-2,15,TRBV21-1,NA
TGTGCCAGCAGAGGTATTGACCCCTCAGATACGCAGTATTTT,CASRGIDPSDTQYF,many,TRBJ2-3,14,TRBV12-3/TRBV12-4,NA
TGCAGTGCTAGCCTAGCGGGAGGGCCAGATACGCAGTATTTT,CSASLAGGPDTQYF,many,TRBJ2-3,14,TRBV20-1,TRBD2
TGTGCCAGCAGCCAAGTCGAGGACGGATTGCAAGAGACCCAGTACTTC,CASSQVEDGLQETQYF,many,TRBJ2-5,16,TRBV3-1,NA
TGTGCCAGCAGTTTCCCAGTGATCTCTAACTATGGCTACACCTTC,CASSFPVISNYGYTF,many,TRBJ1-2,15,TRBV12-3/TRBV12-4,NA
TGTGTCGTGGGGGGCAGGCCGAACACCGGGGAGCTGTTTTTT,CVVGGRPNTGELFF,few,TRBJ2-2,14,TRBV28,NA